A single T cell receptor (beta chain) is shown here with its context. These data belong to a study of blood T cell repertoires in COVID-19. Study-wide background: Sites in the United States, Italy and Spain provided acute and convalescent COVID-19 samples. Sample material is recorded as cDNA or gDNA derived from T cells, B-cell-depleted T cells, or PBMCs.

Authors' analysis steps: Estimates of nucleated cell counts were drawn from the amplification of reference gene primers. This table comes from immunoSEQ multiplex PCR, and its TCRdb copy is limited to in-frame clones, with some not included. The DNA was the basis for D and trimming; V, J and clone size are from that table. Of over 50,000 clones listed, 88% are singletons. V was shortened by 1 base and J by 3 bases, with 8 bases between the two germline ends. Germline loops: CDR1 SSHAT, CDR2 FNYEAQ (reference sequence). The CDR3 extends over 14 amino acids. The genes are TRBV7-7 and TRBJ2-3, with no clear D. This clonotype was obtained from a human donor in a cohort sampled during active COVID-19. The sample taken for sequencing was peripheral blood. The CDR3 DNA follows: TGTGCCAGCAGCTTAGATGTAGTTACAGATACGCAGTATTTT. This encodes CASSLDVVTDTQYF.